The 8 T cell receptor beta chains presented below share a single source sample, sequenced in a study of graft-versus-host responses after intestinal transplantation. Produced via immunoSEQ multiplex PCR; TCRdb's table is partial and in-frame only. This table has tens of thousands of clones, over 85% appearing once. Sequencing was performed on bone marrow, taken nearly 750 days after intestinal transplantation. The receptors here all came from a human patient who received an intestinal transplant, so some T cells may come from the graft donor.

The CDR3 reads CASSHPFGGHYEQYF. In DNA form, the CDR3 reads TGTGCCAGCAGCCATCCATTTGGGGGACACTACGAGCAGTACTTC. J is TRBJ2-7 and V is TRBV14; D is possibly TRBD1 (6 bases). With 3 bases removed from V and 3 bases from J, the gap between germline ends came to 15 bases. The CDR3 totals 15 residues. Germline CDR1 is SGHDN and CDR2 is FVKESK.

The chain employs TRBV12-1 and TRBJ1-4. TRBV12-1 is marked as a pseudogene. This CDR3 is 14 amino acids long. CDR3 loop: CASSSHVESEKLFF. CDR3 sequence (DNA): TGTGCCAGCAGCTCGCACGTAGAAAGCGAAAAACTGTTTTTT.

The gene calls are TRBV7-3 and TRBJ2-3; D is uncertain. Looked up from germline, CDR1 is SGHTA and CDR2 is FQGTGA. V lost 2 bases and J lost 4, with 4 bases in between. The CDR3 length is 12 residues. DNA for the CDR3: TGTGCCAGCAGCTTAGTGGCAGATACGCAGTATTTT. Residues: CASSLVADTQYF.

V gene TRBV10-3 combines with J gene TRBJ1-3; possibly TRBD1 for D (5 bases). V lost 3 bases and J 2 bases, leaving 11 bases between the germline ends. CDR3 length: 15 amino acids. From germline, CDR1 is ENHRY and CDR2 SYGVKD. The CDR3 loop reads CAISDPGGTGNTIYF. CDR3 bases: TGTGCCATCAGTGACCCCGGGGGGACTGGAAACACCATATATTTT.

This chain connects TRBV4-1 to TRBJ1-4; 9 bases are a match to TRBD1. CDR3 length: 16 residues. Germline-derived CDR1 and CDR2 are MGHRA and YSYEKL. Trimming took 0 bases from V and 8 from J; bases not matched to a gene: 7. CDR3 sequence: CASSQDSGTGWEKLFF. The DNA for the CDR3 is TGCGCCAGCAGCCAAGATAGCGGGACAGGGTGGGAAAAACTGTTTTTT.

The chain combines TRBV5-1 with TRBJ2-3; 7 bases map to TRBD1. The CDR3 totals 14 residues. The V gene end was trimmed by 4 bases and the J gene end by 10 bases; junction bases not matched to a gene: 12. Germline V CDR1 and CDR2: SGHRS, YFSETQ. CDR3 in DNA: TGCGCCAGCAGCCCCGGGACAGACGGCATCGCGCAGTATTTT. It codes for CASSPGTDGIAQYF.

The chain uses TRBV29-1 and TRBJ2-1; 9 nucleotides agree with TRBD2. Germline V gene sequence: CDR1 SQVTM, CDR2 ANQGSEA. There are 18 residues in the CDR3. V lost 3 bases and J lost 6; bases outside the gene matches: 18. The CDR3 sequence is CSVERASGVLRLGNEQFF. The DNA for the CDR3 is TGCAGCGTTGAGAGGGCTAGCGGGGTCCTACGCTTAGGCAATGAGCAGTTCTTC.

The chain carries TRBV5-1 and TRBJ2-7; TRBD2 might be the D (6 bases). The CDR3 has 16 residues. Germline V gives CDR1 SGHRS, CDR2 YFSETQ. V lost 2 bases and J 0 bases, leaving 15 bases between the germline ends. The CDR3, as DNA: TGCGCCAGCAGCTTCTCTGCTAGCGCCAACTCCTACGAGCAGTACTTC. It translates to CASSFSASANSYEQYF.